This T cell receptor beta chain came from a study of T cells in Graves' hyperthyroidism and ophthalmopathy. The study, taken as a whole, reports: A model built on 13 V-J features separated ophthalmopathy from stable hyperthyroidism. Researchers found most expanded thyroid clonotypes above 0.001 in blood as well.

Amplification of TCR beta CDR3 regions used RNA as the template. Initially, a first-round RT-PCR of the TCR CDR3 employed the HTBI primer set. TCRdb recomputed calls from the multiplex PCR reads with MiXCR, one row per CDR3 protein. Here the sample spans a few hundred thousand distinct CDR3 sequences, over 35% being singletons. This clonotype was picked up many times. As yet, its antigen is unknown. Pregnant or lactating patients were excluded, as were those with uncontrolled infection or other autoimmune disease. Each diagnosis was grounded in clinical symptoms, serum thyroxine and TRAb, thyroid ultrasound, and orbital computed tomography. The sample taken for sequencing was peripheral blood or thyroid tissue (not recorded which). The receptor was isolated from an adult woman with Graves' disease, either hyperthyroidism or ophthalmopathy (not recorded which).

DNA of the CDR3: TGCAGCGGGACAATAGAGACCCAGTACTTC. This gives the protein CSGTIETQYF. V and J are TRBV29-1 and TRBJ2-5; a possible D gene is TRBD1 (5 bases). V lost 7 bases, J lost 4 bases, and 7 bases lay in between. This CDR3 comprises 10 residues. Germline loops: CDR1 SQVTM, CDR2 ANQGSEA.